A single sample is the source of the 12 T cell receptor beta chains below, sequenced in a study of blood T cell repertoires in COVID-19. Using immunoSEQ multiplex PCR, the repertoire was profiled, and TCRdb retains in-frame clones only, with some absent. The table records under 400,000 clones, about 89% of them present only once. Material: peripheral blood. The receptors were sampled from a woman in her twenties or thirties with COVID-19, enrolled during active disease.

The genes are TRBV19 and TRBJ2-5, with D possibly being TRBD1 (6 bases). The V end was cut by 5 bases, the J end by 5 bases, with 18 bases between. The CDR3 has 15 amino acids. Germline V gene lookup returns CDR1 LNHDA and CDR2 SQIVND (reference sequence). As DNA, the CDR3 is TGTGCCAGTAGTGTCCGGGACACCGCTAGGGAGACCCAGTACTTC. It yields the protein CASSVRDTARETQYF.

About this clone: At the DNA level, this CDR3 is encoded by other sequences in the same sample as well. This rearrangement joins TRBV11-2 to TRBJ2-3; TRBD2 agrees at 11 bases. CDR1 and CDR2 from the germline V gene are SGHAT and FQNNGV. This CDR3 has 15 residues. After removal of 4 bases from V and 0 bases from J, the junction contained 0 bases not matched to a gene. The CDR3 DNA reads as TGTGCCAGCAGCTGGACTAGCGGGAGCACAGATACGCAGTATTTT. It specifies CASSWTSGSTDTQYF.

This clone was detected once. The rearrangement joins TRBV28 to TRBJ1-1; the match to TRBD1 covers 9 bases. V was clipped by 5 bases and J by 5 bases; unmatched bases: 3. The CDR3 extends over 13 amino acids. Per germline, CDR1 MDHEN and CDR2 SYDVKM. CDR3 DNA: TGTGCCAGCAGTCTCGGACAGGGGACTGAAGCTTTCTTT. Translated, it gives CASSLGQGTEAFF.

The chain has TRBV11-2 and TRBJ1-2; perhaps TRBD1 as D (5 bases). CDR1 and CDR2 from the germline V gene are SGHAT and FQNNGV. The V gene lost 5 bases and the J gene lost 2 bases, with 9 bases spanning the gap. This CDR3 is 13 amino acids long. The CDR3 bases are TGTGCCAGCAGCCGACAGCAGAACTATGGCTACACCTTC. Translation: CASSRQQNYGYTF.

The chain uses TRBV6-2 or TRBV6-3 and TRBJ1-1, with 10 bases identical to TRBD1. Per germline, CDR1 MNHEY and CDR2 SVGEGT. J gave up 7 bases and V 4 bases, and 12 bases lay outside the gene matches. The CDR3 contains 16 residues. CDR3 sequence reads: CASSWGEGQGDFEAFF. CDR3 nucleotides: TGTGCCAGCAGTTGGGGAGAAGGACAGGGGGACTTTGAAGCTTTCTTT.

The V gene is TRBV27, the J gene TRBJ1-5, with 8 bases that match TRBD1. CDR3 size: 18 residues. Germline CDR1 is MNHEY and CDR2 is SMNVEV (reference sequence). V dropped 0 bases and J dropped 0; count of bases not matched to a gene: 7. The CDR3 DNA reads TGTGCCAGCAGTTTATCTAGCCACAGGGGGTATAGCAATCAGCCCCAGCATTTT. This translates into CASSLSSHRGYSNQPQHF.

The chain links TRBV5-5 to TRBJ1-2, with 7 bases that match TRBD1. Germline CDR1 and CDR2: SGHKS and YYEKEE (reference sequence). This CDR3 is built from 15 residues. J lost 4 bases, V lost 4 bases, and 10 bases had no gene match. The CDR3, as DNA: TGTGCCAGCAGCCTGTGGGACAGACAGCCCTATGGCTACACCTTC. This gives the protein CASSLWDRQPYGYTF. The variable domain in full, completed from reference TRBV5-5 and TRBJ1-2, reads DAGVTQSPTHLIKTRGQQVTLRCSPISGHKSVSWYQQVLGQGPQFIFQYYEKEERGRGNFPDRFSARQFPNYSSELNVNALLLGDSALYLCASSLWDRQPYGYTFGSGTRLTVV.

The rearrangement joins TRBV10-1 to TRBJ1-1; maybe TRBD1 (6 bases). This CDR3 spans 16 amino acids. Germline V gene data show CDR1 as WNHNN and CDR2 as SYGVQD (reference sequence). V lost 3 bases, J lost 2 bases, and 16 bases lay in between. CDR3 residues: CASSDRTDIPNTEAFF. In DNA, the CDR3 is TGCGCCAGCAGTGATCGGACAGATATTCCTAACACTGAAGCTTTCTTT.

The CDR3: CASSQGGQWNSPLHF. The CDR3 bases are TGCGCCAGCAGCCAAGGGGGACAGTGGAATTCACCCCTCCACTTT. The chain has TRBV4-1 and TRBJ1-6; 7 bases map to TRBD1. After removal of 1 base from V and 7 bases from J, the junction contained 4 bases not matched to a gene. The CDR3 runs to 15 residues. Germline CDR1 reads MGHRA; CDR2 reads YSYEKL.

J is TRBJ2-3 and V is TRBV7-9; 8 positions match TRBD2. Unmatched junction bases numbered 21, after V lost 6 bases and J lost 4 bases. The CDR3 runs to 19 residues. Looked up from germline, CDR1 is SEHNR and CDR2 is FQNEAQ (reference sequence). The CDR3 DNA reads as TGTGCCAGCAGTTCATGGGGGTCCCCTGGCGGGAGGAACCCAGATACGCAGTATTTT. Translation: CASSSWGSPGGRNPDTQYF.

The genes are TRBV6-5 and TRBJ1-1; tentative D call: TRBD1 (6 bases). This CDR3 spans 15 amino acids. Germline CDR1 MNHEY, CDR2 SVGAGI. V dropped 6 bases and J dropped 1 base, with 15 bases sitting between them. The CDR3 loop is CASSPAGGRNTEAFF. DNA for the CDR3: TGTGCCAGCAGCCCCGCCGGGGGGCGGAACACTGAAGCTTTCTTT.

The CDR3 protein is CASSPSAQGNSPLHF. The CDR3 nucleotides read TGTGCCAGCTCACCAAGTGCGCAGGGCAATTCACCCCTCCACTTT. The chain has TRBV18 and TRBJ1-6, with a weak D call TRBD1 (5 bases). Between the trimmed V and J ends, which lost 2 bases and 7 bases, there was a span of 12 bases. The CDR3 is 15 amino acids. The V gene's germline CDR1 is KGHSH and CDR2 LQKENI.